A selection of T cell receptor beta chains follows, all from one sample in a study of T-cell reconstitution after alpha-beta-depleted transplantation in children. TCRdb ran MiXCR on the PCR reads and lists one entry per CDR3 protein. The repertoire holds hundreds of thousands of distinct CDR3 sequences, with 20% to 25% as singletons. The specimen was PBMCs, mostly from graft donor cells, collected 360 days after TCRalphabeta/CD19-depleted stem cell transplant. These receptors all come from a boy in the first two years of life who had a stem cell transplant for acute myeloid leukemia, so the T cells may come from the graft donor. Both conserved end residues are part of each CDR3. The D gene is left open where the match is weak. Size is stated for part of the rows, as once, few or many counts, or as a class when the clone is expanded.

.	TRBV21-1	TRBJ1-2	many	CASSKDNYGYTF	TGTGCCAGCAGCAAAGACAACTATGGCTACACCTTC
.	TRBV12-3/TRBV12-4	TRBJ2-1	.	CASSLFQGGIYEQFF	TGTGCCAGCAGTTTATTCCAGGGTGGAATTTATGAGCAGTTCTTC
TRBD1	TRBV10-3	TRBJ2-2	.	CAIGHRDRDSGELFF	TGTGCCATCGGCCACCGGGACAGGGATTCCGGGGAGCTGTTTTTT
.	TRBV7-2	TRBJ1-5	.	CASSSLAGPQHF	TGTGCCAGCAGCTCCTTGGCCGGTCCCCAGCATTTT
.	TRBV4-1	TRBJ1-1	many	CASSPSDLGQLNTEAFF	TGCGCCAGCAGCCCGTCCGACCTGGGACAATTGAACACTGAAGCTTTCTTT
TRBD1	TRBV12-3/TRBV12-4	TRBJ1-6	.	CASRPRDRDYNSPLHF	TGTGCCAGCAGACCGAGAGACAGGGACTATAATTCACCCCTCCACTTT
TRBD2	TRBV20-1	TRBJ2-1	.	CSAPGLAGGTFYNEQFF	TGCAGTGCGCCGGGACTAGCGGGGGGCACATTCTACAATGAGCAGTTCTTC
TRBD2	TRBV20-1	TRBJ2-5	few	CSASLGLDQETQYF	TGCAGTGCTAGTTTGGGACTAGACCAAGAGACCCAGTACTTC
.	TRBV6-2/TRBV6-3	TRBJ2-7	.	CASSYSTSGDGVQYF	TGTGCCAGCAGTTACTCCACCTCAGGGGATGGGGTGCAGTACTTC
.	TRBV4-1	TRBJ1-1	.	CASSQPRPRPTEAFF	TGCGCCAGCAGCCAACCCCGACCCCGTCCCACTGAAGCTTTCTTT
.	TRBV20-1	TRBJ1-2	.	CSGRDIYGYTF	TGCAGTGGCCGGGACATCTATGGCTACACCTTC